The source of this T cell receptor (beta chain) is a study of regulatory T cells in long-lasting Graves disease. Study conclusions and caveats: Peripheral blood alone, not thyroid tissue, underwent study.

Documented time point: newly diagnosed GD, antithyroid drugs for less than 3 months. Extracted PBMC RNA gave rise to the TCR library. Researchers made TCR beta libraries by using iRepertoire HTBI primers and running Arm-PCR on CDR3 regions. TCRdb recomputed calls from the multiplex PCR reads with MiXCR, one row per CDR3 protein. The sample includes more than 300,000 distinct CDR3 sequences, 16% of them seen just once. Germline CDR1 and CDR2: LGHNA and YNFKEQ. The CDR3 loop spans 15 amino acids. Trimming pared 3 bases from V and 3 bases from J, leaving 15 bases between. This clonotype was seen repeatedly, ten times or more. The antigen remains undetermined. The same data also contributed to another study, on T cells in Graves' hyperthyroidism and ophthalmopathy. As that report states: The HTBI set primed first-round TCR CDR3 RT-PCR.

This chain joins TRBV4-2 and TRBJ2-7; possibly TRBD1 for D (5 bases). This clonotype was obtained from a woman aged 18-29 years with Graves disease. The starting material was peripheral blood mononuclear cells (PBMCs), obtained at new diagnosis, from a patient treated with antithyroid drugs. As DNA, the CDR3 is TGTGCCAGCAGCCATTATCCCCCAGGGAACTACGAGCAGTACTTC. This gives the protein CASSHYPPGNYEQYF.